These T cell receptor beta chains were read from a single sample in a study of cytomegalovirus exposure and HLA in healthy donors. Generated by immunoSEQ multiplex PCR, the TCRdb table keeps only in-frame clones and is missing some. The sample has under 90,000 clones; less than 85% are singletons. The sequencing input was PBMCs. The receptors stem from a woman in her 50s in good health and CMV-seropositive. Both conserved end residues are part of each CDR3. A D gene is named only where the DNA matches it firmly. Expanded clones are given a class, and other clones once, few, many or no size at all.

clone_size	d_call	v_call	j_call	cdr3_nt	cdr3_aa
NA	TRBD1	TRBV30	TRBJ1-2	TGTGCCTGGAGTGTAAGGCTGGCAGGGGGCATTGGCGGCTACACCTTC	CAWSVRLAGGIGGYTF
NA	TRBD1	TRBV4-3	TRBJ2-7	TGCGCCAGCAGCCTCGGACAGGGGATCTCCTACGAGCAGTACTTC	CASSLGQGISYEQYF
NA	NA	TRBV5-1	TRBJ2-7	TGCGCCAGCACCCCCGGGCCCTCGGGCGGGTACGAGCAGTACTTC	CASTPGPSGGYEQYF
NA	TRBD1	TRBV19	TRBJ1-1	TGTGCCAGTAGTGGGACAGGGTCTTACACTGAAGCTTTCTTT	CASSGTGSYTEAFF
NA	TRBD2	TRBV5-6	TRBJ2-3	TGTGCCAGCAGCTTACTAGCGGGGAACCCTAGCACAGATACGCAGTATTTT	CASSLLAGNPSTDTQYF
NA	NA	TRBV9	TRBJ1-1	TGTGCCAGCAGCGTAGTCACAGTTGGAACTGAAGCTTTCTTT	CASSVVTVGTEAFF
NA	NA	TRBV28	TRBJ1-1	TGTGCCAGCGTTCCAACGGCGGGGATGAACACTGAAGCTTTCTTT	CASVPTAGMNTEAFF
NA	NA	TRBV25-1	TRBJ2-5	TGTGCCAGCAGTGATCTGGTACTTTCAGGAGAGACCCAGTACTTC	CASSDLVLSGETQYF
few	TRBD1	TRBV7-3	TRBJ1-5	TGTGCCAGCAGCACCGCGGGGACAGGGCCAAATCAGCCCCAGCATTTT	CASSTAGTGPNQPQHF
once	TRBD1	TRBV10-3	TRBJ1-1	TGTGCCATCAGTGAGAACAGGGGGCCGAGCACTGAAGCTTTCTTT	CAISENRGPSTEAFF
NA	TRBD1	TRBV5-1	TRBJ1-4	TGCGCCAGCAGCTTGGCAGGGGGAGCAACTAATGAAAAACTGTTTTTT	CASSLAGGATNEKLFF
NA	NA	TRBV7-2	TRBJ2-6	TGTGCCAGCAGCTTAGTGCGCCGCTCTGGGGCCAACGTCCTGACTTTC	CASSLVRRSGANVLTF
NA	NA	TRBV6-1	TRBJ2-3	TGTGCCAGCAGTGACAGGGGTCCCACAGATACGCAGTATTTT	CASSDRGPTDTQYF
once	NA	TRBV6-5	TRBJ2-1	TGTGCCAGCGGAACAGAGGAGGGCAGCTACAATGAGCAGTTCTTC	CASGTEEGSYNEQFF
NA	TRBD1	TRBV5-4	TRBJ2-1	TGTGCCAGCAGCCCATGGACAGGGTTGGATGAGCAGTTCTTC	CASSPWTGLDEQFF
few	TRBD1	TRBV9	TRBJ2-7	TGTGCCAGCAGCGTAGGTCAGGGGGCAGATAGCGAGCAGTACTTC	CASSVGQGADSEQYF
many	NA	TRBV7-2	TRBJ1-1	TGTGCCAGCAGCTTGACAGGGAACACTGAAGCTTTCTTT	CASSLTGNTEAFF
NA	NA	TRBV20-1	TRBJ1-1	TGCAGTGCTAGGAGGCACCCTGAAGCTTTCTTT	CSARRHPEAFF
few	TRBD1	TRBV10-3	TRBJ1-1	TGTGCCATCATCGACACGGGACAGGGGATCCCTGAAGCTTTCTTT	CAIIDTGQGIPEAFF
NA	TRBD1	TRBV9	TRBJ2-7	TGTGCCAGCAGCGTGACAGGGGGCTTCTACGAGCAGTACTTC	CASSVTGGFYEQYF
NA	NA	TRBV30	TRBJ2-5	TGTGCCTGGAGCTTAGGGGGAGGGGGGTGGGAGACCCAGTACTTC	CAWSLGGGGWETQYF
NA	TRBD1	TRBV5-5	TRBJ2-7	TGTGCCAGCAGCGAGGACAGGACCTACGAGCAGTACTTC	CASSEDRTYEQYF
NA	NA	TRBV7-9	TRBJ2-7	TGTGCCAGCAGCTCCCCGGAGCGGGACAGGACCTACGAGCAGTACTTC	CASSSPERDRTYEQYF
few	NA	TRBV6-6	TRBJ2-1	TGTGCCAGCAGTTCTAGCTCCGTATACAATGAGCAGTTCTTC	CASSSSSVYNEQFF
NA	NA	TRBV19	TRBJ2-5	TGTGCCAGTAGTATCAGTGGGGGCGGGGAGACCCAGTACTTC	CASSISGGGETQYF
NA	TRBD1	TRBV14	TRBJ1-4	TGTGCCAGCAGCCAAGCACAGGGGACTTTTAATGAAAAACTGTTTTTT	CASSQAQGTFNEKLFF
NA	NA	TRBV6-6	TRBJ2-7	TGTGCCAGCAGTTACTCGAACAAAAATTACGAGCAGTACTTC	CASSYSNKNYEQYF
NA	NA	TRBV5-1	TRBJ1-5	TGCGCCAGCAGCTTGACCAGCGGTCAGCCCCAGCATTTT	CASSLTSGQPQHF
once	TRBD1	TRBV5-1	TRBJ2-7	TGCGCCAGCAGCTTGGGACAGGGATGGACCTACGAGCAGTACTTC	CASSLGQGWTYEQYF
NA	NA	TRBV5-1	TRBJ1-2	TGCGCCAGCAGCAGAACAGGGTCTACGGGTTCTGGCTACACCTTC	CASSRTGSTGSGYTF
NA	NA	TRBV6-5	TRBJ2-1	TGTGCCAGCAGTTACCCCCCTAATGAGCAGTTCTTC	CASSYPPNEQFF
NA	NA	TRBV29-1	TRBJ1-3	TGCAGCGTTGAAGATCCCAGTACTGGAAACACCATATATTTT	CSVEDPSTGNTIYF
NA	TRBD2	TRBV4-2	TRBJ2-5	TGTGCCAGCAGCCAAGATAGCGGGACCTTCCAAGAGACCCAGTACTTC	CASSQDSGTFQETQYF
NA	NA	TRBV6-1	TRBJ1-6	TGTGCCACGTCAGAAGATTCACCCCTCCACTTT	CATSEDSPLHF
NA	NA	TRBV28	TRBJ1-5	TGTGCCAGCAGTTTACTCGACGGGAGCAATCAGCCCCAGCATTTT	CASSLLDGSNQPQHF
NA	TRBD2	TRBV9	TRBJ2-7	TGTGCCAGCAGCCTCGGACTAGCGGGAGGCCAACTCTCCTACGAGCAGTACTTC	CASSLGLAGGQLSYEQYF
NA	NA	TRBV5-5	TRBJ2-7	TGTGCCAGCAGCTTCTTCGACGAGCAGTACTTC	CASSFFDEQYF
NA	TRBD1	TRBV7-9	TRBJ1-1	TGTGCCAGCAGCTTAGGCGCAGGGGGCACTGAAGCTTTCTTT	CASSLGAGGTEAFF
once	TRBD2	TRBV7-9	TRBJ2-7	TGTGCCAGCAGCCTCCCAACTAGCGGCTCCTACGAGCAGTACTTC	CASSLPTSGSYEQYF
NA	NA	TRBV7-2	TRBJ2-7	TGTGCCAGCAGCCAAATCCGGGACAACTCCTACGAGCAGTACTTC	CASSQIRDNSYEQYF
NA	NA	TRBV4-3	TRBJ2-1	TGCGCCAGCAGCCAAGAAGAAGCCATCTCCAACAATGAGCAGTTCTTC	CASSQEEAISNNEQFF
NA	NA	TRBV10-3	TRBJ2-7	TGTGCCATCACCACTGATTCATTCTACGAGCAGTACTTC	CAITTDSFYEQYF